This T cell receptor (beta chain) was retrieved from a study of blood T cells in healthy people across ages. Then a second PCR, running about 6 to 11 cycles, was carried out with a sample-barcoded 5' primer and a J-beta primer mix. Template switching added a 12-random-nucleotide identifier to every cDNA molecule. From the 5' RACE reads, TCRdb called clonotypes with MiXCR, one entry per CDR3 protein. The sample carries roughly 800,000 distinct CDR3 sequences, roughly 60% recorded once. The CDR3 length is 13 residues. Germline V gene data show CDR1 as MNHEY and CDR2 as SVGEGT. Trimming cost V 10 bases and J 1 base, with 14 bases left between them. Notes on this clonotype: Its antigen is as yet unknown.

Study-level points and caveats: Roughly linear age-related decline in beta diversity appeared, significant by age 40. Using unsorted PBMCs precluded a conclusive naive versus antigen-experienced comparison.

Sequencing was performed on blood. The receptor's source is a man aged 30-40 years in good health. The chain employs TRBV6-2 or TRBV6-3 and TRBJ2-7, with a tentative D call TRBD2 (6 bases). CDR3 residues: CATRDFTSYEQYF. CDR3 in DNA: TGTGCCACCCGGGACTTTACTTCCTACGAGCAGTACTTC.